This TCR beta chain was identified in a study of CD8+ T cells in alopecia areata. CDR3 length: 12 amino acids. The V and J ends lost 5 bases and 4 bases respectively, with 8 bases between them. The germline V gene has CDR1 MNHEY and CDR2 SVGAGI. It was cDNA, reverse transcribed from extracted RNA, that served as the sequencing template. Libraries were prepared by immunoSEQ multiplex PCR; TCRdb keeps only in-frame clonotypes and omits some of them. The sample includes 110,000 to 150,000 clones, roughly 64% of them seen just once. The receptor comes from a human donor with alopecia areata. The source material was CD4+ T cells sorted from blood, sampled at week 0. The V gene is TRBV6-5, the J gene TRBJ1-2; D gene uncertain. The CDR3 loop reads CASSPGSYGYTF. CDR3 in DNA: TGTGCCAGCAGTCCCGGAAGCTATGGCTACACCTTC.